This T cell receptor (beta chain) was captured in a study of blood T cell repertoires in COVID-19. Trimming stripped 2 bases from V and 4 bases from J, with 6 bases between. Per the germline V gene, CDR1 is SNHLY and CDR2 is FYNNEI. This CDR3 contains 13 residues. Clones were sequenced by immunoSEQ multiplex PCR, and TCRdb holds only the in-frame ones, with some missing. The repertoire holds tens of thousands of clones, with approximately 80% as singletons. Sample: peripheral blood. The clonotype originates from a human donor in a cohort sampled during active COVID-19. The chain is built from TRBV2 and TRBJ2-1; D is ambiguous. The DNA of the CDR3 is TGTGCCAGCAGTGAAAACTCGTACAATGAGCAGTTCTTC. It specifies CASSENSYNEQFF.